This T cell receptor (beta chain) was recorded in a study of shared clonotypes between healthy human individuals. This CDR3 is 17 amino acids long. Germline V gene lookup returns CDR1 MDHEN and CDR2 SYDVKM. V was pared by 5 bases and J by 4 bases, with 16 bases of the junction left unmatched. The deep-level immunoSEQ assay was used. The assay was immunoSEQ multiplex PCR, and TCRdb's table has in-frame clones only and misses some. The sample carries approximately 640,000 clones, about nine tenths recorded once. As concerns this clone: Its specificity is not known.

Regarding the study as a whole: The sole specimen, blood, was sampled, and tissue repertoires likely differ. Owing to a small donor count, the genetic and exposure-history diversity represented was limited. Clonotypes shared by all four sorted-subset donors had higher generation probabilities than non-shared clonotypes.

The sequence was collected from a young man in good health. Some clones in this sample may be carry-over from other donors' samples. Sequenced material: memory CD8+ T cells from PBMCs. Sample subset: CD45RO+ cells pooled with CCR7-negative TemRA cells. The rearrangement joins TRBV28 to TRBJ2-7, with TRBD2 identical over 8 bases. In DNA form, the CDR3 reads TGTGCCAGCAGTCCCCCATGGATCCTGCCGGGAGGGTACGAGCAGTACTTC. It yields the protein CASSPPWILPGGYEQYF.